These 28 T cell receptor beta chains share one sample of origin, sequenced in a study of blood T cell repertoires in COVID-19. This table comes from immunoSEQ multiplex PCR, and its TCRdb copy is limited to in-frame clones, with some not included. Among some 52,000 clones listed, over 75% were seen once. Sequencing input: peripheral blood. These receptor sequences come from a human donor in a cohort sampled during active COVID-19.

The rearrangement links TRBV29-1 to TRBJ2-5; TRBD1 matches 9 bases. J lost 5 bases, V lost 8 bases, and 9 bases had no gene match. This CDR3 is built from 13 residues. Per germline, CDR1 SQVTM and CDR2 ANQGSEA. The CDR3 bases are TGCAGCAAAAGACAGGGGGATATGGAGACCCAGTACTTC. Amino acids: CSKRQGDMETQYF.

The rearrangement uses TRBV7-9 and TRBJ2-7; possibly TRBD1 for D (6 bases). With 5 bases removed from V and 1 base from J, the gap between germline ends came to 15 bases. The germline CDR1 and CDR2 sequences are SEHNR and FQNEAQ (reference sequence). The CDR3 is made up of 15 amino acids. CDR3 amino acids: CASSPRWGQSYEQYF. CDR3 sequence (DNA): TGTGCCAGCAGCCCCCGGTGGGGACAATCCTACGAGCAGTACTTC.

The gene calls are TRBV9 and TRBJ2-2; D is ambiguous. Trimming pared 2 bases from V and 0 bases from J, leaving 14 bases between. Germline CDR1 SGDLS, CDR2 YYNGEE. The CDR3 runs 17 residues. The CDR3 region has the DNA TGTGCCAGCAGCGTTTCCCTGGGCGTAACGAACACCGGGGAGCTGTTTTTT. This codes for CASSVSLGVTNTGELFF.

For the CDR3, the DNA is TGTGCCAGCAGTTACGACACCCTGAACACCGGGGAGCTGTTTTTT. Protein: CASSYDTLNTGELFF. The chain employs TRBV6-6 and TRBJ2-2; D is undetermined. The CDR3 covers 15 residues. Trimming stripped 2 bases from V and 1 base from J, with 8 bases between. Germline-derived CDR1 and CDR2 are MNHNY and SVGAGI (reference sequence).

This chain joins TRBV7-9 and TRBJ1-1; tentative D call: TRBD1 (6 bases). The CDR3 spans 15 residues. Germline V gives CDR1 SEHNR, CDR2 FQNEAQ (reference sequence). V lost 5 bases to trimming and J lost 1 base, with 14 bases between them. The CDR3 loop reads CASSTLDSPNTEAFF. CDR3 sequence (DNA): TGTGCCAGCAGCACACTGGACAGTCCGAACACTGAAGCTTTCTTT. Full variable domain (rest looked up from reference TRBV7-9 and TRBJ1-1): DTGVSQNPRHKITKRGQNVTFRCDPISEHNRLYWYRQTLGQGPEFLTYFQNEAQLEKSRLLSDRFSAERPKGSFSTLEIQRTEQGDSAMYLCASSTLDSPNTEAFFGQGTRLTVV.

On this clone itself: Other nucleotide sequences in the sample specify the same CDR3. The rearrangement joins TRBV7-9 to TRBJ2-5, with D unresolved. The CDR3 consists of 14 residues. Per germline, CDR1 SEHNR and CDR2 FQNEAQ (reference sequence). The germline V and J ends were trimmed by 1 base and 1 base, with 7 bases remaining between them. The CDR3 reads CASSLGLAQETQYF. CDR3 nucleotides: TGTGCCAGCAGCTTAGGACTGGCCCAAGAGACCCAGTACTTC.

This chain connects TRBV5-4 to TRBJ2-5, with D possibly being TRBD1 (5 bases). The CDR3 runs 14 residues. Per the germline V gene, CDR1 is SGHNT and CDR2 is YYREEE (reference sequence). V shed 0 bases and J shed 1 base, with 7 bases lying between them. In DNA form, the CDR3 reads TGTGCCAGCAGCTTGGCCAGGGCCCAAGAGACCCAGTACTTC. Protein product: CASSLARAQETQYF.

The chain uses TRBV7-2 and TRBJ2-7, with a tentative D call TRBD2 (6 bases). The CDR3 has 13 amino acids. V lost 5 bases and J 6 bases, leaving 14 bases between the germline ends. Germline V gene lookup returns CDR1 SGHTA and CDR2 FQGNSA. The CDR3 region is CASSRGSLSEQYF. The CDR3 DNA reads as TGTGCCAGCAGCCGGGGGAGTCTATCCGAGCAGTACTTC.

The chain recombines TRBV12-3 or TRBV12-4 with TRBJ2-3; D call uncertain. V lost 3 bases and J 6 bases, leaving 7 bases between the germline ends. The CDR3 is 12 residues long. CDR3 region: CASSFSVDTQYF. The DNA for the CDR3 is TGTGCCAGCAGTTTTTCAGTGGATACGCAGTATTTT.

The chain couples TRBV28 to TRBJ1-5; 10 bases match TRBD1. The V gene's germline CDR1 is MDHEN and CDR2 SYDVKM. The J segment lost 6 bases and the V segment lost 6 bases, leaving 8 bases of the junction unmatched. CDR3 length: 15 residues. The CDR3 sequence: CASRSIRDRGQPQHF. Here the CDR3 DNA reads TGTGCCAGCAGATCCATCCGGGACAGGGGTCAGCCCCAGCATTTT.

CDR3 sequence: CAISGGKGARGASNYGYTF. The CDR3 DNA reads TGTGCCATCAGTGGAGGGAAAGGCGCCCGCGGGGCCTCTAACTATGGCTACACCTTC. The chain employs TRBV10-3 and TRBJ1-2, with TRBD1 as a possible D gene (5 bases). The CDR3 is 19 amino acids. Germline lookup yields CDR1 ENHRY and CDR2 SYGVKD. The V end was cut by 4 bases, the J end by 0 bases, with 24 bases between.

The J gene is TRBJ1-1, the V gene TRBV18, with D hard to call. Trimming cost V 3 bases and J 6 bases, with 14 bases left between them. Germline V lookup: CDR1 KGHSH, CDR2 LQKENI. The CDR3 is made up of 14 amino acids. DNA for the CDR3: TGTGCCAGCTCACCGCTCGAGGTTTACTCTGAAGCTTTCTTT. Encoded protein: CASSPLEVYSEAFF.

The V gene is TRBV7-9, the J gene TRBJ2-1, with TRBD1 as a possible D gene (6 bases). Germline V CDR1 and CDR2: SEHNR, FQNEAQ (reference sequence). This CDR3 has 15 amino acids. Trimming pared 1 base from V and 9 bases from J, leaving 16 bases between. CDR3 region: CASSLGQNPDSEQFF. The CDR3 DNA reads TGTGCCAGCAGCTTAGGTCAAAATCCGGACAGTGAGCAGTTCTTC.

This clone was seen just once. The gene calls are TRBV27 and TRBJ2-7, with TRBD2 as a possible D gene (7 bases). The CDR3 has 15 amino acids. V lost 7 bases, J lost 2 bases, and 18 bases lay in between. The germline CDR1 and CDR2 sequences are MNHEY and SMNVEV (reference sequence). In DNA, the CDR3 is TGTGCCAGCACCGCGGGGGCTAGCGGTACCTACGAGCAGTACTTC. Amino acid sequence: CASTAGASGTYEQYF.

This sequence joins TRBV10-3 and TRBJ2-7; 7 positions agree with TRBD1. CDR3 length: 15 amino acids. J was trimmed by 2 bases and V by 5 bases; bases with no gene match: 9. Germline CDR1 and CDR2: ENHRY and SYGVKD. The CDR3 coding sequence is TGTGCCATCAGTATGGACAGGAATCTGCCCTACGAGCAGTACTTC. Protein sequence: CAISMDRNLPYEQYF.

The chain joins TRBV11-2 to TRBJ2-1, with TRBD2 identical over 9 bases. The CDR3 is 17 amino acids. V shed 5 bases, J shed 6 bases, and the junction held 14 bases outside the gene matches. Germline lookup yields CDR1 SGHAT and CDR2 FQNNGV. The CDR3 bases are TGTGCCAGCAGCCCGAGAGCTAGCGGGACTACGACCAATGAGCAGTTCTTC. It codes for CASSPRASGTTTNEQFF.

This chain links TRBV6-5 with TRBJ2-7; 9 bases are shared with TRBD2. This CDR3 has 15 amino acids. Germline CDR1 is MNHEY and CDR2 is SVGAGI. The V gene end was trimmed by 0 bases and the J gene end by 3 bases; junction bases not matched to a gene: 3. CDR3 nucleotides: TGTGCCAGCAGTTACTCGGCGGGGGGGATCTACGAGCAGTACTTC. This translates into CASSYSAGGIYEQYF.

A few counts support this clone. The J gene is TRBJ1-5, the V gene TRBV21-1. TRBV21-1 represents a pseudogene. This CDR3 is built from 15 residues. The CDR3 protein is CASSNYREGDQPQHF. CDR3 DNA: TGTGCCAGCAGCAATTACAGGGAGGGCGATCAGCCCCAGCATTTT.

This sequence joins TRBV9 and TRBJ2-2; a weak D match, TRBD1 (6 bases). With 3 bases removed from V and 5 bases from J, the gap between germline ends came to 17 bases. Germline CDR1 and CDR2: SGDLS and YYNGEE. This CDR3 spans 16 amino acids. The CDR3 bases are TGTGCCAGCAGCGAGCGTATGGGGGCCGGGACCGGGGAGCTGTTTTTT. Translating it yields CASSERMGAGTGELFF. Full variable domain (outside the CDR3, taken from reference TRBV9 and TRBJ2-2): DSGVTQTPKHLITATGQRVTLRCSPRSGDLSVYWYQQSLDQGLQFLIQYYNGEERAKGNILERFSAQQFPDLHSELNLSSLELGDSALYFCASSERMGAGTGELFFGEGSRLTVL.

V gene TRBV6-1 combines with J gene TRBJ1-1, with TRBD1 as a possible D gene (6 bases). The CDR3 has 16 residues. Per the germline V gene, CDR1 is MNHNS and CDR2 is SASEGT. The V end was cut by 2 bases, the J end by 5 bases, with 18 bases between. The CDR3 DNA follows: TGTGCCAGCAGTGAATTTCCGCAGGGGAGGGGAACTGAAGCTTTCTTT. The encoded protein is CASSEFPQGRGTEAFF.

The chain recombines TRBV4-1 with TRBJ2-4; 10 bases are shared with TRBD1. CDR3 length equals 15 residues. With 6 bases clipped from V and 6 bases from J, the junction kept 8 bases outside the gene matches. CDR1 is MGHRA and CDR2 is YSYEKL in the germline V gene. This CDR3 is CASRGQGMGGNIQYF. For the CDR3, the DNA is TGCGCCAGCAGGGGACAGGGGATGGGCGGAAACATTCAGTACTTC.

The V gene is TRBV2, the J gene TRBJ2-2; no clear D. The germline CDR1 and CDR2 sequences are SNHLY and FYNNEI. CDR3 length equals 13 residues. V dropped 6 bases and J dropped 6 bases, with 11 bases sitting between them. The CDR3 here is CASRENYAGELFF. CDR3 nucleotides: TGTGCCAGCAGAGAGAACTACGCCGGGGAGCTGTTTTTT.

CDR3 DNA sequence: TGTGCCAGCTGGGGCGGCTACAATGAGCAGTTCTTC. Translating gives CASWGGYNEQFF. The chain has TRBV25-1 and TRBJ2-1; D possibly corresponds to TRBD1 (5 bases). This CDR3 spans 12 amino acids. Germline CDR1 and CDR2: MGHDK and SYGVNS. Trimming cost V 8 bases and J 3 bases, with 8 bases left between them.

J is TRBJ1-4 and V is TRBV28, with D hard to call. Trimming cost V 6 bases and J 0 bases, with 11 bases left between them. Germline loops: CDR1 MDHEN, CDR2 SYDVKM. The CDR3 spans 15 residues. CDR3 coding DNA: TGTGCCAGCAGGGGAGGGCGCGCAACTAATGAAAAACTGTTTTTT. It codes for CASRGGRATNEKLFF. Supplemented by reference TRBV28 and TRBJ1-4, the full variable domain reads DVKVTQSSRYLVKRTGEKVFLECVQDMDHENMFWYRQDPGLGLRLIYFSYDVKMKEKGDIPEGYSVSREKKERFSLILESASTNQTSMYLCASRGGRATNEKLFFGSGTQLSVL.

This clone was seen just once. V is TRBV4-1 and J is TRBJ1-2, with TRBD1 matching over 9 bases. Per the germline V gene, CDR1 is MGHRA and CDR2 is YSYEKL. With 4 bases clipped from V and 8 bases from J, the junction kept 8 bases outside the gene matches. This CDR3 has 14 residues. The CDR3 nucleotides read TGCGCCAGCAGCCGAATGGGACAGGGTGTCGGCTACACCTTC. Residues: CASSRMGQGVGYTF.

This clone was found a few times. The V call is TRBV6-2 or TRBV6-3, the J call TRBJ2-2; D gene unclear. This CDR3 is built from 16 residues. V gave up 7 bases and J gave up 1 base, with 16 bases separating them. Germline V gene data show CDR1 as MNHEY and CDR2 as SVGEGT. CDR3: CASTPRRQVNTGELFF. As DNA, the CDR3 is TGTGCCAGCACCCCTAGGCGTCAGGTGAACACCGGGGAGCTGTTTTTT.

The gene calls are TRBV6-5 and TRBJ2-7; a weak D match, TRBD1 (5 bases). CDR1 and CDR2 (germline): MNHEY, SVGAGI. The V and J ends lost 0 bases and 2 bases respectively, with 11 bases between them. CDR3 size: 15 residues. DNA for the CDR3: TGTGCCAGCAGTTACTCCCACAGGAAAACCTACGAGCAGTACTTC. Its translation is CASSYSHRKTYEQYF.

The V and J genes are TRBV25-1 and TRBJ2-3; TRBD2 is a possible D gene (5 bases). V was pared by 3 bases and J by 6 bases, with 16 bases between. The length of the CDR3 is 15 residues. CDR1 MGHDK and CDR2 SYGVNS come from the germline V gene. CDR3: CASSDLTGNPDTQYF. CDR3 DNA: TGTGCCAGCAGTGATCTCACGGGGAACCCGGATACGCAGTATTTT.